Listed here is a single T cell receptor beta chain. Its specificity is unknown. The sort gate was single viable CD3+CD4+CD8-CD45RO+ cells for memory CD4+ T cells. This entry is derived from a study of memory CD4+ T cells and cytomegalovirus serostatus. Study as a whole: Of the healthy Belgian adults, under 10 were CMV seropositive and about two dozen seronegative.

Sequenced by immunoSEQ multiplex PCR; TCRdb stores in-frame clones only, minus some. Of around 40,000 clones detected, 60% to 85% appear once; the ten largest clones hold approximately 0.78%. Study results and limitations: Of 150 to 200 reported CMV TCRbeta sequences, under 70 were found in memory CD4+ repertoires. The CMV-associated TCR signature appears largely within the CD4+ memory repertoire.

Trimming shortened V by 7 bases and J by 5 bases, and 14 bases separated the two germline ends. The germline V gene has CDR1 SGHTS and CDR2 YDEGEE. The CDR3 sequence is 13 residues long. The receptor was derived from an adult in good health and CMV-seronegative. The chain employs TRBV5-8 and TRBJ2-3; D is perhaps TRBD1 (6 bases). Source material: memory CD4+ T cells from blood. The CDR3 DNA sequence: TGTGCCAGCCAGAAACAGGGTGGAGATACGCAGTATTTT. Its translation: CASQKQGGDTQYF.